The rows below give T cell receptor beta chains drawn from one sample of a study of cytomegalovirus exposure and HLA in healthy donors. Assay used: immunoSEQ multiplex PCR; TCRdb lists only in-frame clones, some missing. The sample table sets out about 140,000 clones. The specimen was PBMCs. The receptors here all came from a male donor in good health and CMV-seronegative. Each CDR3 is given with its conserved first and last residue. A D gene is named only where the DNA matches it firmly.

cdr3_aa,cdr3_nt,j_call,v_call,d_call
CASRRQSSYEQYF,TGTGCCAGCAGAAGACAGAGCTCCTACGAGCAGTACTTC,TRBJ2-7,TRBV28,.
CASSLEGQGEGYTF,TGTGCCAGCAGCTTAGAGGGACAGGGAGAAGGCTACACCTTC,TRBJ1-2,TRBV7-9,TRBD1
CASRQGSTEAFF,TGTGCCAGCAGGCAGGGAAGCACTGAAGCTTTCTTT,TRBJ1-1,TRBV6-5,.
CAWSVPSSNMEAFF,TGTGCCTGGAGTGTACCCAGCAGCAACATGGAGGCTTTCTTT,TRBJ1-1,TRBV30,.
CASSFLAGESEQYF,TGTGCCAGCAGTTTTCTAGCGGGGGAAAGCGAGCAGTACTTC,TRBJ2-7,TRBV28,TRBD2
CASSQGRGGTEAFF,TGCGCCAGCAGCCAAGGACGGGGGGGGACTGAAGCTTTCTTT,TRBJ1-1,TRBV5-1,.
CASSQGQGPLGGYTF,TGCGCCAGCAGCCAAGGACAGGGTCCCTTAGGGGGCTACACCTTC,TRBJ1-2,TRBV4-3,TRBD1
CASSPEIDGANYGYTF,TGCGCCAGCAGCCCTGAGATCGACGGAGCTAACTATGGCTACACCTTC,TRBJ1-2,TRBV4-3,.
CASSPSGQARTEAFF,TGTGCCAGCAGTCCAAGCGGACAGGCTAGGACTGAAGCTTTCTTT,TRBJ1-1,TRBV6-6,TRBD1
CASSAGDRGLYEQYF,TGTGCCAGCAGCGCTGGGGACAGGGGGCTCTACGAGCAGTACTTC,TRBJ2-7,TRBV9,TRBD1
CASSYPGQQETQYF,TGTGCCAGCAGTTATCCGGGACAGCAAGAGACCCAGTACTTC,TRBJ2-5,TRBV7-9,TRBD1
CASSTGTSRYNEQFF,TGTGCCAGCAGCACTGGGACTAGCCGGTACAATGAGCAGTTCTTC,TRBJ2-1,TRBV11-2,TRBD2
CASSLELAGYEQYF,TGTGCCAGCAGCTTGGAACTAGCGGGGTACGAGCAGTACTTC,TRBJ2-7,TRBV5-6,TRBD2
CASSLGGGAGANVLTF,TGCGCCAGCAGCTTGGGGGGGGGCGCTGGGGCCAACGTCCTGACTTTC,TRBJ2-6,TRBV5-1,.
CASSRQGVEKLFF,TGTGCCAGCAGTCGACAGGGAGTTGAAAAACTGTTTTTT,TRBJ1-4,TRBV2,TRBD1
CASSRGSFPYNEQFF,TGTGCCAGCAGCCGCGGGAGTTTCCCCTACAATGAGCAGTTCTTC,TRBJ2-1,TRBV2,TRBD2
CASKQGTYGYTF,TGTGCCAGTAAACAGGGTACATATGGCTACACCTTC,TRBJ1-2,TRBV19,.
CASSPPRTALTGGELFF,TGTGCCAGCTCACCACCGAGGACAGCTCTAACCGGCGGGGAGCTGTTTTTT,TRBJ2-2,TRBV18,.
CASSQTGSSYNEQFF,TGTGCCAGCAGTCAGACAGGGAGCTCCTACAATGAGCAGTTCTTC,TRBJ2-1,TRBV27,TRBD1
CASSPRDSPWKDYGYTF,TGTGCCAGCAGCCCGCGGGACTCCCCTTGGAAGGACTATGGCTACACCTTC,TRBJ1-2,TRBV5-6,.
CASSLRQGLAGVEQFF,TGTGCCAGCAGCCTCAGGCAAGGACTAGCGGGAGTCGAGCAGTTCTTC,TRBJ2-1,TRBV13,TRBD2
CASSLSGQANTGELFF,TGTGCCAGCAGCTTAAGCGGGCAGGCGAACACCGGGGAGCTGTTTTTT,TRBJ2-2,TRBV7-9,.
CASSLQGHEQFF,TGTGCCAGCTCACTTCAGGGTCATGAGCAGTTCTTC,TRBJ2-1,TRBV18,.
CASSDGTVSNYGYTF,TGTGCCAGCAGCGACGGGACAGTCAGCAACTATGGCTACACCTTC,TRBJ1-2,TRBV9,TRBD1
CASSLLQDRGPEAFF,TGTGCCAGCAGCTTATTGCAGGACAGGGGGCCTGAAGCTTTCTTT,TRBJ1-1,TRBV11-2,TRBD1
CASSYSAPTGTEAFF,TGTGCCAGCAGTTACTCGGCACCTACGGGCACTGAAGCTTTCTTT,TRBJ1-1,TRBV6-5,.
CATSPSEWSVTLEQYF,TGTGCCACCTCCCCCTCGGAGTGGAGCGTGACTTTGGAGCAGTACTTC,TRBJ2-7,TRBV7-8,.
CASSQDWRELDRTEAFF,TGCGCCAGCAGCCAAGATTGGAGGGAACTAGACAGAACTGAAGCTTTCTTT,TRBJ1-1,TRBV4-1,.
CAWSVGLGAYEQYF,TGTGCCTGGAGTGTGGGACTAGGCGCCTACGAGCAGTACTTC,TRBJ2-7,TRBV30,TRBD2
CASSYWPGSGGTQYF,TGTGCCAGCAGTTACTGGCCAGGGTCGGGGGGTACGCAGTATTTT,TRBJ2-3,TRBV6-6,TRBD2
CASSEGVQGYNYGYTF,TGTGCCAGCAGTGAAGGTGTCCAGGGGTATAACTATGGCTACACCTTC,TRBJ1-2,TRBV6-1,.
CASSSTRGVGANVLTF,TGCGCCAGCAGCTCCACCAGGGGGGTCGGGGCCAACGTCCTGACTTTC,TRBJ2-6,TRBV5-1,.
CAWNRGLFQLFF,TGTGCCTGGAACAGGGGGTTATTCCAACTGTTTTTT,TRBJ1-4,TRBV30,TRBD1
CASSVGLNQPQHF,TGTGCCAGCAGCGTAGGTCTCAATCAGCCCCAGCATTTT,TRBJ1-5,TRBV9,.
CAWSSSSGTVNSPLHF,TGTGCCTGGAGTTCCTCGTCCGGGACAGTCAATTCACCCCTCCACTTT,TRBJ1-6,TRBV30,TRBD1
CASSQDPRPGGAFF,TGCGCCAGCAGCCAAGATCCCCGTCCAGGGGGAGCTTTCTTT,TRBJ1-1,TRBV4-3,TRBD1
CAWGGSADTQYF,TGTGCCTGGGGGGGGTCCGCAGATACGCAGTATTTT,TRBJ2-3,TRBV30,.
CASSLGGLAENTGELFF,TGTGCCAGCAGCTTAGGGGGACTAGCGGAAAACACCGGGGAGCTGTTTTTT,TRBJ2-2,TRBV7-9,TRBD2
CASRMGQTTGELFF,TGTGCCAGCAGAATGGGACAGACCACCGGGGAGCTGTTTTTT,TRBJ2-2,TRBV6-6,TRBD1
CATLVGSGGLNEQFF,TGTGCCACCCTGGTCGGGTCGGGAGGGCTCAATGAGCAGTTCTTC,TRBJ2-1,TRBV15,TRBD2
CAISGTGGYNEQFF,TGTGCCATCAGTGGGACAGGGGGATACAATGAGCAGTTCTTC,TRBJ2-1,TRBV10-3,TRBD1
CASSLLWGGPNSPLHF,TGTGCCAGCAGCTTACTTTGGGGCGGCCCAAATTCACCCCTCCACTTT,TRBJ1-6,TRBV7-2,.
CASSVDSGGALEQYF,TGTGCCAGCAGCGTAGATAGCGGGGGGGCTCTCGAGCAGTACTTC,TRBJ2-7,TRBV9,TRBD2
CSVDRGLLNTEASF,TGCAGCGTAGACAGGGGGCTATTGAACACTGAAGCTTCCTTT,TRBJ1-1,TRBV29-1,TRBD1
CASSVDRGPSGYTF,TGTGCCAGCAGCGTAGACAGGGGTCCCTCTGGCTACACCTTC,TRBJ1-2,TRBV9,TRBD1
CASSLGGTEETQYF,TGCGCCAGCAGCTTAGGTGGGACTGAAGAGACCCAGTACTTC,TRBJ2-5,TRBV5-1,.
CASSLGGQGAYEQYF,TGCGCCAGCAGCTTGGGGGGACAGGGTGCATACGAGCAGTACTTC,TRBJ2-7,TRBV5-1,TRBD1
CASSAVEYRGGNEQFF,TGTGCCAGCAGCGCCGTGGAGTACAGGGGAGGCAATGAGCAGTTCTTC,TRBJ2-1,TRBV7-2,.
CASSQEDRADTEAFF,TGCGCCAGCAGCCAAGAAGACAGGGCGGACACTGAAGCTTTCTTT,TRBJ1-1,TRBV4-1,TRBD1
CASRKRFSTDTQYF,TGTGCCAGCCGAAAGCGGTTTAGCACAGATACGCAGTATTTT,TRBJ2-3,TRBV13,.
CASSAPRGTNTEAFF,TGTGCCAGCAGCGCCCCAAGGGGAACGAACACTGAAGCTTTCTTT,TRBJ1-1,TRBV9,.